The clone carrying this TCR beta chain was observed a handful of times. The antigen remains undetermined. Treatment meaning: some 20 received Ad26.COV2.S at low or high dose, single or two shots; 5 received placebo; per-sample allocation not given. Samples were taken on day 63 after the first vaccine or placebo injection. This Boston cohort included adults aged 18-55 years. The sample is drawn from a study of Ad26.COV2.S vaccination and SARS-CoV-2 variants. Notes on the study in general: Among vaccine recipients, spike-specific TCR breadth exceeded that of placebo recipients.

Assay used: immunoSEQ multiplex PCR; TCRdb lists only in-frame clones, some missing. The profile shows about 350,000 clones, 75% to 90% of them singletons. Germline V gene sequence: CDR1 SEHNR, CDR2 FQNEAQ (reference sequence). This CDR3 is built from 15 residues. V gave up 7 bases and J gave up 2 bases; unmatched junction bases: 10. This receptor was identified in a person between 18 and 59 years old who received the Ad26.COV2.S COVID-19 vaccine or a placebo. The sequencing here drew on peripheral blood, taken in a trial of Ad26.COV2.S vaccine versus placebo. The chain is built from TRBV7-9 and TRBJ2-7; 8 bases map to TRBD1. CDR3 residues: CASTRVDRGAYEQYF. The CDR3 bases are TGTGCCAGCACCCGAGTTGACAGGGGTGCCTACGAGCAGTACTTC.